These T cell receptor beta chains were read from a single sample in a study of OX40 agonist ivuxolimab in advanced cancers. Clones were read by immunoSEQ multiplex PCR, and TCRdb kept only the in-frame ones, dropping some. This table has about 68,000 clones, around 88% appearing once. The source material was CD4+ or CD8+ T cells sorted from blood, sampled in a trial of the OX40 agonist ivuxolimab. The receptors were sampled from an adult with an advanced solid tumor such as melanoma, head and neck, liver or kidney cancer. The CDR3 runs from the conserved cysteine through the conserved F or W. D genes are given only for firm matches. The size of a clone is reported for some rows only, either as once, few or many, or as a class for expanded clones.

TGTGCCAGTAGTATCTCCGGGTCAGATACGCAGTATTTT	CASSISGSDTQYF	TRBV19	TRBJ2-3	NA	NA
TGTGCCAGCAGCTTATTCCCAGGGCCAAATCAGCCCCAGCATTTT	CASSLFPGPNQPQHF	TRBV7-2	TRBJ1-5	NA	NA
TGTGCCAGCAGCTCTTCAAGTATGAACACTGAAGCTTTCTTT	CASSSSSMNTEAFF	TRBV7-9	TRBJ1-1	NA	NA
TGTGCCAGCTCACCAGGGTTGGAGACCCAGTACTTC	CASSPGLETQYF	TRBV18	TRBJ2-5	NA	NA
TGTGCCAGCAGCAAAGATGACAGGGGCTTTGGAAACACCATATATTTT	CASSKDDRGFGNTIYF	TRBV21-1	TRBJ1-3	NA	NA
TGCGCCAGCAGCCCCGGGGGTCGTCAGTACTATGGCTACACCTTC	CASSPGGRQYYGYTF	TRBV5-1	TRBJ1-2	NA	NA
TGTGCCAGCAGTTACTCACGGGAAAAACTGTTTTTT	CASSYSREKLFF	TRBV6-6	TRBJ1-4	NA	NA
TGTGCCAGCAGCAAAGCGGACAGGGGGGCGGCCAAAAACATTCAGTACTTC	CASSKADRGAAKNIQYF	TRBV21-1	TRBJ2-4	NA	NA
TGTGCCAGCTCACCACCAGGAAAGGGGGGCACTGAAGCTTTCTTT	CASSPPGKGGTEAFF	TRBV18	TRBJ1-1	NA	NA
TGTGCCAGCACCCCGGTTAGCGGGAGGGAATCTCGCGAGCAGTACTTC	CASTPVSGRESREQYF	TRBV7-9	TRBJ2-7	NA	TRBD2
TGTGCCAGCAGTTTTCTTGGGGGCAGGTCCTACGAGCAGTACTTC	CASSFLGGRSYEQYF	TRBV27	TRBJ2-7	once	NA
TGTGCCAGTAGTGGGCAGGGGGATAACTATGGCTACACCTTC	CASSGQGDNYGYTF	TRBV19	TRBJ1-2	NA	TRBD1
TGCAGCGCTCCACCAGGGGGAAGGGGCAATGAGCAGTTCTTC	CSAPPGGRGNEQFF	TRBV29-1	TRBJ2-1	NA	TRBD1
TGTGCCAGCAGCCCCGACAGGGACACTGAAGCTTTCTTT	CASSPDRDTEAFF	TRBV11-2	TRBJ1-1	NA	TRBD1
TGTGCCAGCACGGCGGAGTATGAGCAGTTCTTC	CASTAEYEQFF	TRBV2	TRBJ2-1	NA	NA
TGTGCCAGCAGCCGCGGACAGCAAGAGACCCAGTACTTC	CASSRGQQETQYF	TRBV7-2	TRBJ2-5	NA	NA
TGTGCCAGCAGCTTAGGAGGCGGTGACTATGGCTACACCTTC	CASSLGGGDYGYTF	TRBV7-9	TRBJ1-2	NA	NA
TGTGCCAGTACTGACAGGGGAGAGCAGTTCTTC	CASTDRGEQFF	TRBV19	TRBJ2-1	few	TRBD1
TGTGCCAGCAGCGTTCTAGCGAGGGGAAACAATGAGCAGTTCTTC	CASSVLARGNNEQFF	TRBV5-4	TRBJ2-1	NA	NA
TGTGCCAGCAGCTTAGAGGAGACACGAAATTCACCCCTCCACTTT	CASSLEETRNSPLHF	TRBV7-9	TRBJ1-6	NA	NA